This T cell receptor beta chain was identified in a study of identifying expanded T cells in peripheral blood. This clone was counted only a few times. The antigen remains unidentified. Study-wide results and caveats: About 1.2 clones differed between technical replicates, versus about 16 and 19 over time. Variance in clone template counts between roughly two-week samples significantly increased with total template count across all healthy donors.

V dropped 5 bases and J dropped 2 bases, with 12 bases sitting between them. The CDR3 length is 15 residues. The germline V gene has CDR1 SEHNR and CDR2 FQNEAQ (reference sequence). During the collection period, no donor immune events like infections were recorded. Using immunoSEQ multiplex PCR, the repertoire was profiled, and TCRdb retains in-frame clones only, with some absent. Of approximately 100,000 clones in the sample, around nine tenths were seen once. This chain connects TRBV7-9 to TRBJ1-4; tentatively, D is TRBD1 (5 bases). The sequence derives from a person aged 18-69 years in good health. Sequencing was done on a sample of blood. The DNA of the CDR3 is TGTGCCAGCAGCCCAGGGAGAGAGACTAATGAAAAACTGTTTTTT. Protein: CASSPGRETNEKLFF.